This T cell receptor beta chain was identified during a study of T cell responses to AZD1222 COVID-19 vaccine. Germline loops: CDR1 MDHEN, CDR2 SYDVKM. V was trimmed by 2 bases and J by 5 bases, leaving 12 bases between them. The CDR3 totals 14 residues. Concerning this clone: Its antigen remains unidentified.

TCRdb's table, derived via immunoSEQ multiplex PCR, lists solely in-frame clones and lacks some. The data hold under 150,000 clones, with about 87% observed a single time. Study-level findings and limits: Repertoires were obtained solely post-peak T cell response. Reportedly, nearly half of unique spike TCRs recognized epitopes outside B.1.351/B.1.1.7 mutations. Recipients of AZD1222 seropositive at baseline numbered only five or six.

This receptor was identified in an adult who received the AZD1222 COVID-19 vaccine. The specimen comprised peripheral blood, sampled 28 days after the second AZD1222 dose. The chain uses TRBV28 and TRBJ1-2; no firm D call. The CDR3 sequence is CASSLVGKNYGYTF. In DNA, the CDR3 is TGTGCCAGCAGTTTAGTCGGCAAAAATTATGGCTACACCTTC.